What follows are 18 T cell receptor beta chains derived from one specimen sequenced in a study of shared clonotypes between healthy human individuals. Some clones are missing from TCRdb's copy, which holds only in-frame ones; the method was immunoSEQ multiplex PCR. Among about 380,000 clones, about 96% were seen once, and the ten largest hold around 0.29%. Material for sequencing was memory CD8+ T cells sorted from blood. Subset meaning: CD45RO+ cells pooled with CCR7-negative TemRA cells. Receptor source: a man aged 25-45 years in good health.

The chain couples TRBV7-2 to TRBJ2-7, with D perhaps matching TRBD2 (7 bases). This CDR3 is 13 amino acids long. The germline V and J ends were trimmed by 4 bases and 6 bases, with 13 bases remaining between them. Germline CDR1 and CDR2: SGHTA and FQGNSA. The CDR3 sequence: CASSSFGGREQYF. CDR3 DNA sequence: TGTGCCAGCAGCTCCTTCGGGGGGCGCGAGCAGTACTTC.

The chain recombines TRBV9 with TRBJ2-2; TRBD1 is a possible D gene (5 bases). Per the germline V gene, CDR1 is SGDLS and CDR2 is YYNGEE. V lost 0 bases, J lost 4 bases, and 16 bases lay in between. The CDR3 runs to 17 residues. CDR3: CASSVVGTGDFTGELFF. The CDR3 nucleotides read TGTGCCAGCAGCGTAGTTGGAACAGGAGATTTCACCGGGGAGCTGTTTTTT.

The chain couples TRBV18 to TRBJ2-7, with D tentatively TRBD1 or TRBD2 (6 bases each). The CDR3 sequence is 15 residues long. V lost 1 base, J lost 3 bases, and 13 bases lay in between. Germline V CDR1 and CDR2: KGHSH, LQKENI. CDR3 sequence (DNA): TGTGCCAGCTCACCACAGGGGGGAGGCTACTACGAGCAGTACTTC. Protein sequence: CASSPQGGGYYEQYF.

This clone was detected once. This chain links TRBV6-5 with TRBJ1-2; no clear D gene. The V gene lost 8 bases and the J gene lost 4 bases, with 17 bases spanning the gap. Germline V gene sequence: CDR1 MNHEY, CDR2 SVGAGI. The CDR3 loop spans 14 amino acids. CDR3 sequence (DNA): TGTGCCAGCCGGCTGGGCAAAGGGTCCTATGGCTACACCTTC. The encoded protein is CASRLGKGSYGYTF.

The CDR3 protein is CASRIGARTDTQYF. CDR3 nucleotide sequence: TGTGCCAGCAGAATCGGAGCACGCACAGATACGCAGTATTTT. V usage is TRBV6-5 and J usage is TRBJ2-3; D unresolved. Per the germline V gene, CDR1 is MNHEY and CDR2 is SVGAGI. The CDR3 is made up of 14 amino acids. Deletions cut 6 bases from V and 1 base from J, with 11 bases between.

This chain joins TRBV6-6 and TRBJ2-3; D uncertain. Trimming took off 2 bases at V and 4 bases at J, with 4 bases between the two ends. The CDR3 consists of 12 residues. Looked up from germline, CDR1 is MNHNY and CDR2 is SVGAGI (reference sequence). CDR3 nucleotide sequence: TGTGCCAGCAGTTACAGGGCAGATACGCAGTATTTT. Amino acids: CASSYRADTQYF.

This chain connects TRBV29-1 to TRBJ1-1; D gene ambiguous. The length of the CDR3 is 11 residues. Trimming took 0 bases from V and 10 from J, leaving 9 bases between them. The germline V gene has CDR1 SQVTM and CDR2 ANQGSEA. Here the CDR3 DNA reads TGCAGCGTTGAAGACGTACCTGGAGCTTTCTTT. Translation: CSVEDVPGAFF.

CDR3 nucleotide sequence: TGTGCCAGCAGGACAGGGATCACAGATACGCAGTATTTT. Protein product: CASRTGITDTQYF. The chain recombines TRBV7-9 with TRBJ2-3, with 7 bases matching TRBD1. Germline V CDR1 and CDR2: SEHNR, FQNEAQ (reference sequence). J was trimmed by 2 bases and V by 6 bases; bases with no gene match: 2. The CDR3 has 13 residues. Supplemented by reference TRBV7-9 and TRBJ2-3, the full variable domain reads DTGVSQNPRHKITKRGQNVTFRCDPISEHNRLYWYRQTLGQGPEFLTYFQNEAQLEKSRLLSDRFSAERPKGSFSTLEIQRTEQGDSAMYLCASRTGITDTQYFGPGTRLTVL.

This chain uses TRBV6-1 with TRBJ2-1; 7 nucleotides agree with TRBD1. With V trimmed by 4 bases and J by 6 bases, 12 bases remained unmatched. CDR3 length equals 16 residues. The germline CDR1 and CDR2 sequences are MNHNS and SASEGT. The CDR3 nucleotides are TGTGCCAGCAGTGGTGCCCAGACAGGGTCGATCAATGAGCAGTTCTTC. Its translation: CASSGAQTGSINEQFF.

A remark on this clone: At one boundary the junction diverges from the germline segment, which might be a read error. V and J are TRBV5-1 and TRBJ2-7, with TRBD2 matching 8 bases. The CDR3 length is 12 residues. The germline gives CDR1 SGHRS, CDR2 YFSETQ. CDR3: CASSKKRAGDNF. In DNA, the CDR3 is TGCGCCAGCAGCAAAAAACGAGCGGGAGATAACTTC.

This chain joins TRBV5-1 and TRBJ2-5; maybe TRBD2 (6 bases). The V gene's germline CDR1 is SGHRS and CDR2 YFSETQ. There are 17 residues in the CDR3. Trimming shortened V by 1 base and J by 3 bases, and 19 bases separated the two germline ends. The CDR3 is CASSLYQRTNSKETQYF. CDR3 in DNA: TGCGCCAGCAGCTTGTATCAGCGGACTAATTCTAAAGAGACCCAGTACTTC.

As for this clone: The junction shows a germline mismatch at one end, possibly a read error. The rearrangement uses TRBV20-1 and TRBJ1-1, with unresolved D. The CDR3 has 11 amino acids. From germline, CDR1 is DFQATT and CDR2 SNEGSKA (reference sequence). CDR3 region: CSARATPDREF. In DNA form, the CDR3 reads TGCAGTGCTAGAGCTACCCCCGATAGGGAGTTT.

The chain carries TRBV27 and TRBJ1-1; D possibly corresponds to TRBD1 (5 bases). Germline-derived CDR1 and CDR2 are MNHEY and SMNVEV (reference sequence). The CDR3 covers 14 residues. Trimming shortened V by 6 bases and J by 5 bases, and 16 bases separated the two germline ends. The CDR3 loop is CASSPWSGKTEAFF. CDR3 in DNA: TGTGCCAGCAGCCCGTGGTCAGGGAAGACTGAAGCTTTCTTT.

A single count supports this clone. This rearrangement joins TRBV10-3 to TRBJ1-1; a possible D gene is TRBD1 (5 bases). V was clipped by 11 bases and J by 0 bases, with 13 bases between them. The CDR3 totals 13 residues. CDR1 and CDR2 from the germline V gene are ENHRY and SYGVKD. CDR3 bases: TGTGCCTCTAATAAGGGGATGAACACTGAAGCTTTCTTT. Translating gives CASNKGMNTEAFF.

The chain uses TRBV30 and TRBJ2-1; 8 bases line up with TRBD2. V lost 2 bases and J lost 6; bases outside the gene matches: 6. Germline values: CDR1 GTSNPN, CDR2 SVGIG (reference sequence). The CDR3 contains 14 residues. CDR3 nucleotide sequence: TGTGCCTGGAGTTCAGGGAGCGGGAGCAATGAGCAGTTCTTC. Amino acids: CAWSSGSGSNEQFF.

The V gene is TRBV9, the J gene TRBJ1-2; D is ambiguous. Germline CDR1 SGDLS, CDR2 YYNGEE. The V end was cut by 4 bases, the J end by 4 bases, with 17 bases between. The CDR3 has 15 residues. This CDR3 reads CASSPRTEGAYGYTF. Here the CDR3 DNA reads TGTGCCAGCAGCCCACGAACGGAGGGAGCCTATGGCTACACCTTC.

This clone was seen only once. The chain combines TRBV5-1 with TRBJ2-5; D is perhaps TRBD2 (5 bases). This CDR3 spans 14 amino acids. CDR1 and CDR2 from the germline V gene are SGHRS and YFSETQ. The germline V and J ends were trimmed by 0 bases and 3 bases, with 9 bases remaining between them. CDR3 region: CASSLGRAKETQYF. As DNA, the CDR3 is TGCGCCAGCAGCTTGGGGCGGGCCAAAGAGACCCAGTACTTC.

The chain employs TRBV2 and TRBJ1-5; D gene ambiguous. Germline V lookup: CDR1 SNHLY, CDR2 FYNNEI. The CDR3 runs to 13 residues. V gave up 7 bases and J gave up 2 bases, with 9 bases separating them. The CDR3 nucleotides are TGTGCCAGCACAAACGGGGGCAATCAGCCCCAGCATTTT. Protein product: CASTNGGNQPQHF.